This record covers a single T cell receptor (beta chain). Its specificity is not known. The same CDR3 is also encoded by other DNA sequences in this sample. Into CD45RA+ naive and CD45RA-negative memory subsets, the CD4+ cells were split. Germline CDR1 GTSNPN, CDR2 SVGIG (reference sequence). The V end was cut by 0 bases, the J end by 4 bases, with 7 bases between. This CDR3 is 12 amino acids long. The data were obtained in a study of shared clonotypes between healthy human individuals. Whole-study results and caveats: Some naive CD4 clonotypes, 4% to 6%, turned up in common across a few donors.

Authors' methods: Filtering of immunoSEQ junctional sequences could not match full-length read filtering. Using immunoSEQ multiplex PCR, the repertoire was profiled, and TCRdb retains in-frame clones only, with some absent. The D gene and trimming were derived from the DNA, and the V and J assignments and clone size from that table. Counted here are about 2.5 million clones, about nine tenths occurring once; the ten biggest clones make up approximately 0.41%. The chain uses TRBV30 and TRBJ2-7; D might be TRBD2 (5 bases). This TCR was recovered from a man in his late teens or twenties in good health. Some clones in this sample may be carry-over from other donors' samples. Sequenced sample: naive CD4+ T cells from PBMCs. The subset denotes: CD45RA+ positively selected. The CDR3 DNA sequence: TGTGCCTGGAGTGTATCGGGGTACGAGCAGTACTTC. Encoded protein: CAWSVSGYEQYF.